This entry lists 11 T cell receptor beta chains sequenced from one sample in a study of blood T cells in healthy people across ages. For the second PCR, which ran for roughly 6 to 12 cycles, a sample-barcoded 5' primer and a J-beta primer mix were used. Each CDR3 protein gets one entry after TCRdb re-called the 5' RACE reads with MiXCR. The table has 850,000 to 1,300,000 distinct CDR3 sequences, 45% seen once. The sample comprised blood. Source of these receptors: a woman between 55 and 75 years old in good health.

V usage is TRBV13 and J usage is TRBJ2-4; 7 bases map to TRBD2. The J call may not be correct, given that the DNA end is closer to TRBJ2-7. CDR3 length equals 16 residues. From germline, CDR1 is PRHDT and CDR2 FYEKMQ (reference sequence). CDR3: CASSLVSEREGYEQYF. As DNA, the CDR3 is TGTGCCAGCAGCTTAGTTAGTGAGAGGGAGGGCTACGAGCAGTACTTC.

CDR3 region: CASSLRQGRNSPLHF. The CDR3 DNA follows: TGTGCCAGCAGCCTGAGACAGGGGCGGAATTCACCCCTCCACTTT. The chain is built from TRBV12-3 or TRBV12-4 and TRBJ1-6; TRBD1 matches 8 bases. This CDR3 comprises 15 residues. The V and J ends lost 6 bases and 7 bases, in that order; junction bases with no gene match: 8.

This chain links TRBV27 with TRBJ2-3, with 11 nucleotides matching TRBD2. Germline lookup yields CDR1 MNHEY and CDR2 SMNVEV (reference sequence). The CDR3 has 17 amino acids. The trim removed 1 base at V and 6 bases at J, leaving 9 bases unmatched. The CDR3 is CASSLFSLAGVPDTQYF. In DNA form, the CDR3 reads TGTGCCAGCAGTTTATTCTCACTAGCGGGAGTACCGGATACGCAGTATTTT.

This clonotype was recorded only once. The gene calls are TRBV4-1 and TRBJ2-3; D remains unclear. This CDR3 has 16 residues. V lost 7 bases to trimming and J lost 0 bases, with 17 bases between them. CDR1 and CDR2 from the germline V gene are MGHRA and YSYEKL. The CDR3 DNA follows: TGCGCCAGCAAACCCGATGCGACGAGAAGCACAGATACGCAGTATTTT. Its protein is CASKPDATRSTDTQYF.

With regard to this clonotype: This sequence may be a read error, since a much larger clone differs from it by one base. The gene calls are TRBV2 and TRBJ2-5; 14 nucleotides agree with TRBD2. The trim removed 6 bases at V and 11 bases at J, leaving 11 bases unmatched. Germline V gene lookup returns CDR1 SNHLY and CDR2 FYNNEI. This CDR3 has 15 residues. The DNA of the CDR3 is TGTGCCAGCAGCGGGACTAGCGGGAGTCAGGGTGAGCAGTACTTC. Residues: CASSGTSGSQGEQYF.

V and J are TRBV2 and TRBJ2-1, with TRBD1 identical over 11 bases. Per germline, CDR1 SNHLY and CDR2 FYNNEI. This CDR3 region has 13 residues. This CDR3 is CATKGQGVGEQFF. The CDR3, as DNA: TGTGCGACTAAGGGACAGGGGGTGGGTGAGCAGTTCTTC.

This clonotype was recorded a few times. The chain carries TRBV10-3 and TRBJ2-1; 8 bases are a match to TRBD1. Trimming at V came to 6 bases and at J to 1 base, leaving 5 bases not matched to a gene. The CDR3 has 15 residues. The germline gives CDR1 ENHRY, CDR2 SYGVKD. The CDR3 DNA follows: TGTGCCATCAGCCCGACAGGGGATTCCTACAATGAGCAGTTCTTC. Protein product: CAISPTGDSYNEQFF.

This chain connects TRBV28 to TRBJ2-7; TRBD1 might be the D (6 bases). The tail of the sequence fits TRBJ2-5 better, so the J call may be wrong. The CDR3 contains 13 residues. CDR1 MDHEN and CDR2 SYDVKM come from the germline V gene. CDR3 amino acids: CASNRQVLETQYF. In nucleotides, the CDR3 is TGTGCCAGCAATCGACAGGTTCTAGAGACCCAGTACTTC.

This rearrangement joins TRBV7-8 to TRBJ1-1; 12 nucleotides agree with TRBD1. J gave up 5 bases and V 1 base, and 5 bases lay outside the gene matches. Germline V CDR1 and CDR2: SGHVS, FQNEAQ. There are 16 residues in the CDR3. CDR3 region: CASSLVGTGGATEAFF. The CDR3 bases are TGTGCCAGCAGCTTAGTTGGGACAGGGGGCGCGACTGAAGCTTTCTTT.

The rearrangement uses TRBV21-1 and TRBJ2-7. TRBV21-1 is flagged as a pseudogene. CDR3 length equals 11 residues. CDR3 residues: CASSKEDEQYF. CDR3 sequence (DNA): TGTGCCAGCAGCAAAGAGGACGAGCAGTACTTC.

This clonotype appeared a few times. The J gene is TRBJ1-6, the V gene TRBV4-2; D is ambiguous. Trimming stripped 1 base from V and 6 bases from J, with 10 bases between. CDR3 length: 15 amino acids. Germline V gene lookup returns CDR1 LGHNA and CDR2 YNFKEQ. CDR3 in amino acids: CASSQVSSPNSPLHF. The CDR3, as DNA: TGTGCCAGCAGCCAAGTGAGCAGCCCTAATTCACCCCTCCACTTT.